A single sample is the source of the 22 T cell receptor beta chains below, sequenced in a study of cytomegalovirus exposure and HLA in healthy donors. Primers: 60 Vbeta forward and 13 Jbeta reverse. The table came from immunoSEQ multiplex PCR; TCRdb's copy has only in-frame clones and leaves some out. The profile covers over 120,000 clones, with 80% appearing a single time and 2% to 2.5% taken by the ten largest. Sequenced sample: PBMCs. The origin of the receptors is a man in his fifties in good health and CMV-seronegative.

This chain connects TRBV18 to TRBJ1-2; the match to TRBD1 covers 9 bases. CDR1 KGHSH and CDR2 LQKENI come from the germline V gene. The CDR3 loop spans 16 amino acids. V gave up 0 bases and J gave up 8 bases; unmatched junction bases: 10. The CDR3 spells CASSPPVSAQGAGYTF. The CDR3, as DNA: TGTGCCAGCTCACCACCCGTGTCTGCACAGGGGGCGGGCTACACCTTC.

This chain links TRBV7-9 with TRBJ1-2, with D perhaps matching TRBD1 (5 bases). V was shortened by 4 bases and J by 2 bases, with 11 bases between the two germline ends. The CDR3 covers 14 residues. CDR1 is SEHNR, CDR2 FQNEAQ, per germline (reference sequence). The CDR3 DNA follows: TGTGCCAGCAGCTGGATGGGGGGGAACTATGGCTACACCTTC. Translated, it gives CASSWMGGNYGYTF.

The J gene is TRBJ1-2, the V gene TRBV28, with 10 bases that match TRBD1. The V gene's germline CDR1 is MDHEN and CDR2 SYDVKM. The CDR3 spans 13 residues. Germline trimming cut 5 bases from V and 7 bases from J; bases unmatched to any gene: 4. The CDR3 region has the DNA TGTGCCAGCAGTCTTAGACAGGGGGCTGGCTACACCTTC. Amino acids: CASSLRQGAGYTF.

The chain uses TRBV7-3 and TRBJ2-5; D is uncertain. Germline V gene sequence: CDR1 SGHTA, CDR2 FQGTGA. The CDR3 extends over 14 amino acids. Deletions cut 0 bases from V and 2 bases from J, with 7 bases between. CDR3 nucleotides: TGTGCCAGCAGCTTAACGGTAGATCAAGAGACCCAGTACTTC. It is translated as CASSLTVDQETQYF.

V usage is TRBV28 and J usage is TRBJ2-7; the match to TRBD2 covers 8 bases. Germline-derived CDR1 and CDR2 are MDHEN and SYDVKM. V lost 3 bases, J lost 6 bases, and 1 base stayed unmatched. The CDR3 covers 12 residues. CDR3 sequence: CASSFAGGEQYF. CDR3 in DNA: TGTGCCAGCAGTTTTGCGGGAGGCGAGCAGTACTTC.

The V call is TRBV11-2, the J call TRBJ1-1; 8 bases line up with TRBD1. The junction had 6 bases not matched to a gene; V was cut back by 5 bases and J by 1 base. Germline CDR1 SGHAT, CDR2 FQNNGV. The CDR3 is 15 amino acids. CDR3 loop: CASSRRGLENTEAFF. CDR3 nucleotide sequence: TGTGCCAGCAGCCGCAGGGGGCTGGAGAACACTGAAGCTTTCTTT.

The chain is built from TRBV29-1 and TRBJ2-5, with a tentative D call TRBD1 (5 bases). The germline V gene has CDR1 SQVTM and CDR2 ANQGSEA. The CDR3 spans 14 residues. Trimming stripped 6 bases from V and 3 bases from J, with 17 bases between. CDR3 sequence reads: CSVALLGAEETQYF. The CDR3 DNA reads as TGCAGCGTCGCCCTCTTAGGGGCGGAAGAGACCCAGTACTTC.

V usage is TRBV5-6 and J usage is TRBJ1-1, with no clear D. V gave up 4 bases and J gave up 2 bases, with 9 bases separating them. Germline CDR1 reads SGHDT; CDR2 reads YYEEEE. The CDR3 runs 13 residues. For the CDR3, the DNA is TGTGCCAGCAGCGTCGGGTCCAACACTGAAGCTTTCTTT. This translates into CASSVGSNTEAFF.

The chain is built from TRBV5-6 and TRBJ1-1; maybe TRBD1 (6 bases). The CDR3 length is 13 residues. The germline gives CDR1 SGHDT, CDR2 YYEEEE. The ends were cut back, 6 bases at V and 5 bases at J, with 14 bases in the middle. In DNA form, the CDR3 reads TGTGCCAGCAACCCTAGGGGGAAGACTGAAGCTTTCTTT. Its protein product is CASNPRGKTEAFF.

V is TRBV28 and J is TRBJ2-1; 8 bases fit TRBD2. This CDR3 spans 13 amino acids. Germline V lookup: CDR1 MDHEN, CDR2 SYDVKM. V shed 6 bases, J shed 10 bases, and the junction held 8 bases outside the gene matches. In DNA, the CDR3 is TGTGCCAGCAGCCGTAGCGGGGTGAGAGAGCAGTTCTTC. Protein sequence: CASSRSGVREQFF.

The gene calls are TRBV30 and TRBJ1-2; the match to TRBD1 covers 9 bases. This CDR3 region has 13 residues. With 6 bases clipped from V and 5 bases from J, the junction kept 7 bases outside the gene matches. CDR1 is GTSNPN and CDR2 is SVGIG in the germline V gene (reference sequence). In DNA form, the CDR3 reads TGTGCCTGCTACAGGGGGCCGAGGTATGGCTACACCTTC. This encodes CACYRGPRYGYTF.

The chain joins TRBV29-1 to TRBJ2-7, with 9 bases fitting TRBD1. Losses at the gene ends were 5 bases for V and 2 bases for J; bases not matched to a gene: 4. Germline CDR1 and CDR2: SQVTM and ANQGSEA. The CDR3 runs to 13 residues. In nucleotides, the CDR3 is TGCAGCGTTCAGGGACAGGGACCCTACGAGCAGTACTTC. Translation gives CSVQGQGPYEQYF.

J is TRBJ2-7 and V is TRBV19, with D possibly TRBD1 on 6 matching bases. The CDR3 runs to 15 residues. Germline V gives CDR1 LNHDA, CDR2 SQIVND (reference sequence). V was cut by 4 bases and J by 0 bases, with 13 bases left in between. The DNA of the CDR3 is TGTGCCAGTAGTAATCTGGGACAAGCCTCCTACGAGCAGTACTTC. This gives the protein CASSNLGQASYEQYF.

This chain links TRBV11-3 with TRBJ2-3; 10 bases match TRBD2. This CDR3 comprises 18 residues. V lost 0 bases and J lost 4; bases outside the gene matches: 10. Germline V gene data show CDR1 as SGHNT and CDR2 as YENEEA. DNA for the CDR3: TGTGCCAGCAGCTTAGATCCCCGAGCGGGGGGGGCCGCAGATACGCAGTATTTT. Protein sequence: CASSLDPRAGGAADTQYF.

CDR3 in DNA: TGTGCCAGCTCACCCCTCGGAGAACGTTCGAATCAGCCCCAGCATTTT. Its translation: CASSPLGERSNQPQHF. The chain has TRBV18 and TRBJ1-5; the D is unclear. Between the trimmed V and J ends, which lost 3 bases and 4 bases, there was a span of 16 bases. The CDR3 consists of 16 residues. CDR1 and CDR2 from the germline V gene are KGHSH and LQKENI.

The chain recombines TRBV28 with TRBJ1-1, with 8 bases matching TRBD1. Trimming at V came to 4 bases and at J to 0 bases, leaving 10 bases not matched to a gene. Per the germline V gene, CDR1 is MDHEN and CDR2 is SYDVKM. CDR3 size: 17 residues. In DNA form, the CDR3 reads TGTGCCAGCAGTTCCCCCGGACAGGGCTATATGAACACTGAAGCTTTCTTT. As protein: CASSSPGQGYMNTEAFF.

V and J are TRBV2 and TRBJ2-2; D is perhaps TRBD1 (5 bases). Trimming removed 8 bases at V and 6 bases at J, with 13 bases between. Germline V CDR1 and CDR2: SNHLY, FYNNEI. CDR3 length: 13 residues. CDR3 sequence reads: CASGHPSPGELFF. CDR3 sequence (DNA): TGTGCCAGCGGACACCCAAGTCCCGGGGAGCTGTTTTTT.

The V gene is TRBV14, the J gene TRBJ2-5; D perhaps matches TRBD2 (5 bases). V was cut by 1 base and J by 5 bases, with 14 bases left in between. Germline CDR1 and CDR2: SGHDN and FVKESK. The CDR3 is 15 amino acids. Here the CDR3 reads CASSQVRARGETQYF. The CDR3, as DNA: TGTGCCAGCAGCCAAGTACGGGCCCGAGGGGAGACCCAGTACTTC.

The chain links TRBV7-9 to TRBJ1-2; D not certain. Germline V gene sequence: CDR1 SEHNR, CDR2 FQNEAQ (reference sequence). V gave up 1 base and J gave up 4 bases, with 13 bases separating them. The CDR3 totals 15 residues. CDR3 DNA: TGTGCCAGCAGCTTAGTCCCCAACAGAGCCTATGGCTACACCTTC. It codes for CASSLVPNRAYGYTF.

CDR3 protein: CASSHDPGRKEKLFF. CDR3 coding DNA: TGCGCCAGCAGCCACGATCCAGGAAGAAAAGAAAAACTGTTTTTT. The V and J genes are TRBV4-1 and TRBJ1-4; D call uncertain. There are 15 residues in the CDR3. The V end lost 3 bases, the J end lost 8 bases, and 16 bases lay between the germline ends. Germline V gene sequence: CDR1 MGHRA, CDR2 YSYEKL.

This chain links TRBV5-1 with TRBJ2-5; 8 nucleotides agree with TRBD2. Per germline, CDR1 SGHRS and CDR2 YFSETQ. Trimming removed 3 bases from V and 0 bases from J; junction bases left unmatched: 4. The CDR3 covers 15 residues. CDR3 bases: TGCGCCAGCAGCTCCATAGCGGGGTACCAAGAGACCCAGTACTTC. Protein: CASSSIAGYQETQYF.

The sample holds a few counts of this clone. The chain combines TRBV10-1 with TRBJ2-1; D may be TRBD1 (6 bases). There are 16 residues in the CDR3. Germline V CDR1 and CDR2: WNHNN, SYGVQD (reference sequence). The ends were cut back, 7 bases at V and 9 bases at J, with 25 bases in the middle. CDR3 protein: CASNYDRLGSFGEQFF. CDR3 DNA: TGCGCCAGCAACTACGACAGGTTGGGCAGTTTTGGTGAGCAGTTCTTC.